The source of this T cell receptor (beta chain) is a study of T cells in women clearing cervical HPV infection (dated by TCRdb to between 2017 and 2018). About the investigation overall: The cases were 25 to 30 women with histologically confirmed HPV16-related CIN3 or worse, and 2 of these cases were invasive cancers. This exploratory proof-of-principle case-control study, nested within the Guanacaste HPV Natural History Study in Costa Rica, compared TCR repertoires among women with different cervical HPV16 outcomes. A median age of approximately 30 years was observed in cases versus under 40 in controls, and no significant differences in baseline characteristics were found. The controls were about 25 women whose single incident HPV16 infection cleared within 12 months with no development of precancer or cancer. Blood from cases was drawn at the visit where the lesion was first identified, while blood from controls was drawn once the infection was no longer detected. For cases, the median interval between lesion detection and blood sampling was around 160 days, with an interquartile range of roughly 90 to 200 days. Quality controls consisted of five blinded duplicates per group, for a total of some 60 samples made up of roughly 50 participants and about 10 replicates. Cases and controls were matched on age within five years and on year of sample collection. In the parent cohort, some 9,900 women aged 18 or older were enrolled in Guanacaste, Costa Rica, during about 1993 to 1995 and then followed for under nine years. HLA typing was available for only a few women, so HLA type could not be excluded as a confounder.

Every participant had a single incident cervical HPV16 infection, and prevalent HPV16 infections were excluded. Cervical HPV DNA was detected by MY09/MY11 PCR, and genotyping was performed by dot-blot hybridization. Around 15 mL of heparinized blood were centrifuged, and the buffy coat was aliquoted, frozen at -30°C, then stored at -80°C. QIAGEN kits were used to extract genomic DNA from the buffy coat specimens. TCR beta CDR3 regions were amplified by multiplex PCR from an average of approximately 1,200 ng genomic DNA per sample using the immunoSEQ assay. The assay corrected primer bias using a complete synthetic TCR repertoire to establish an amplification baseline. The amplicons were sequenced on the Illumina platform. The paper's processing steps were these. Sequences were error-corrected by clustering with frequency ratios and a modified nearest-neighbor algorithm and were then analyzed in the immunoSEQ Analyzer with IMGT gene definitions. TCR richness and evenness were averaged over 20 rarefaction repeats at each rarefaction depth, excluding samples with fewer sequences than the depth. Wilcoxon rank sum tests with FDR correction were used to compare relative abundances of V, D and J genes between the groups. For the blinded duplicates, the intraclass correlation was 90% to 97% for TCR richness and averaged 76.4% across around 61 gene segments. TCRdb obtained this table from immuneACCESS and retained in-frame rearrangements with V and J assigned. These tables miss some clones; where compared with another copy, unresolved V genes account for less than half of the shortfall, and the remainder is unexplained. V, J and clone size reflect that table, while D and trimming were determined from the DNA. This specimen's table enumerates 35,000 to 45,000 clones. The top ten constitute roughly 6.8% of the sample.

The paper as a whole reports these results and caveats: Random forest classifiers that combined richness and V gene abundances separated cases from controls with an estimated AUC of around 0.83. Because the number of T cells per sample was unknown, the richness differences could reflect varying T-cell content rather than repertoire biology. TRBV6-7 relative abundance was lower in cases than in controls (approximately 0.11% versus 0.16%; Bonferroni P = 0.0008). Whether associations preceded infection or resulted from infection could not be shown with the cross-sectional design, and effector/memory subsets and HPV-specific T cells were not isolated. Across sequencing depths, CIN3+ cases showed significantly higher TCR repertoire richness than controls, but evenness did not differ between the groups.

CDR1 and CDR2 are read off the germline V gene as SGHVS and FQNEAQ. The CDR3 goes from the cysteine to the phenylalanine over 15 residues. Part of the CDR3 DNA is given, 36 bases translated from base 1. Trimming accounts for 5 bases at V and 5 bases at J, while the number of junction bases matched to no gene is 4. Worth noting for this clone: Its antigen is currently not known. Read data end 3 residues before the CDR3 end; the end is taken from the germline J gene.

The receptor was derived from a woman aged 18 to 69 with a cervical HPV16 infection that either progressed to CIN3+ or cleared (not recorded which). The V and J genes are TRBV7-8 and TRBJ2-5, with 14 middle bases fitting TRBD2. The specimen sequenced was blood buffy coat. The CDR3 has the sequence CASSEGTSGGETQYF. The sequenced part of the CDR3 DNA is TGTGCCAGCAGCGAGGGGACTAGCGGGGGCGAGACC.